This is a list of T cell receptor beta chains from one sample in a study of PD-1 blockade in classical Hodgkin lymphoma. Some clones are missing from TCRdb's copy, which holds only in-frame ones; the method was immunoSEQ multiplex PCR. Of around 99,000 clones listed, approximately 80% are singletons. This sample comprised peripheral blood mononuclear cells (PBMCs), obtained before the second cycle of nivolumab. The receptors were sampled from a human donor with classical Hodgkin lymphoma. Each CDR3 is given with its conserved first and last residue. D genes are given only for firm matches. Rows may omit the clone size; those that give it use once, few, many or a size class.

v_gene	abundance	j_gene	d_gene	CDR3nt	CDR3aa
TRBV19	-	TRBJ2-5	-	TGTGCCAGTAATGTGGGGGCGAGTGAGACCCAGTACTTC	CASNVGASETQYF
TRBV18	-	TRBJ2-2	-	TGTGCCAGCTCACCGGTCCAGCCTGGGGAGCTGTTTTTT	CASSPVQPGELFF
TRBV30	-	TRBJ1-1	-	TGTGCCTGGAGTGTACTCCAGGCGGGAAACACTGAAGCTTTCTTT	CAWSVLQAGNTEAFF
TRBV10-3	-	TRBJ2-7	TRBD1	TGTGCCATCAGGGGGGAACAGGGGCTTTACGAGCAGTACTTC	CAIRGEQGLYEQYF
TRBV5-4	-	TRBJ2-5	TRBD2	TGTGCCAGCAGCTTGGGAGTTAGCGGGAGTACGACCCAGTACTTC	CASSLGVSGSTTQYF
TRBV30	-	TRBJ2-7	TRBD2	TGTGCCTGGAGTGTGGCAGGGAGGGCCTACGAGCAGTACTTC	CAWSVAGRAYEQYF
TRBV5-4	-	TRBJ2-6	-	TGTGCCAGCAGCACGACAGGCTCTGGGGCCAACGTCCTGACTTTC	CASSTTGSGANVLTF
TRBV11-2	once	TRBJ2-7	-	TGTGCCAGCAGCTCGCCGGGACTGGCGTACTTC	CASSSPGLAYF
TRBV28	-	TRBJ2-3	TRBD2	TGTGCCAGCAGGGGTCGGACTAGCGGGTTCCCAGATACGCAGTATTTT	CASRGRTSGFPDTQYF
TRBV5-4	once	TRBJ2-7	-	TGTGCCAGCAGCGGCGTATGGGGGGATGGCGAGCAGTACTTC	CASSGVWGDGEQYF
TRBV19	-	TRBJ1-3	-	TGTGCCAGTAGTCCGAAAAATCCCCAGTCCTCTGGAAACACCATATATTTT	CASSPKNPQSSGNTIYF
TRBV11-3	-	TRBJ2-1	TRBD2	TGTGCCAGCAGCACGACTAGCGGGACATACAATGAGCAGTTCTTC	CASSTTSGTYNEQFF
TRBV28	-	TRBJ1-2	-	TGTGCCAGCAGTTTAGTGCAGAATGGCTACACCTTC	CASSLVQNGYTF
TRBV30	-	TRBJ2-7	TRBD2	TGTGCCTGGAGTGCGGGACTAGCGCTGGACGGGCAGTACTTC	CAWSAGLALDGQYF
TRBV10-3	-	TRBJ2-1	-	TGTGCCATCAGTGAGTCGACAGTCACGTTCAATGAGCAGTTCTTC	CAISESTVTFNEQFF
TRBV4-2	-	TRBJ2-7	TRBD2	TGTGCCAGCAGCCAACAACTAGCGCCAGCCTCCCCCTACGAGCAGTACTTC	CASSQQLAPASPYEQYF
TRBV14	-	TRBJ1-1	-	TGTGCCAGCAGCCGACAGTCATTTGGGGAAGCTTTCTTT	CASSRQSFGEAFF
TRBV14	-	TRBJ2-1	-	TGTGCCAGCAGCCAGGGGGCCCTGGGTGAGCAGTTCTTC	CASSQGALGEQFF
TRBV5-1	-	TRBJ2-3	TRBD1	TGCGCCAGCAGCGAGATGACAGGGCGTACGCAGTATTTT	CASSEMTGRTQYF
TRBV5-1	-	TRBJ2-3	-	TGCGCCAGCAGCCGACAGGTGGGTGAGGATACGCAGTATTTT	CASSRQVGEDTQYF
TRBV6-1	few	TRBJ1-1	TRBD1	TGTGCCAGCAGTGAGTGGTCGACAGGGTCGGGAACTGAAGCTTTCTTT	CASSEWSTGSGTEAFF
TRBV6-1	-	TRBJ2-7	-	TGTGCCAGCAGTGTGACAGGCGAGCAGTACTTC	CASSVTGEQYF
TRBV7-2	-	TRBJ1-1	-	TGTGCCAGCAGCTTGGGACCACCCACTGAAGCTTTCTTT	CASSLGPPTEAFF